This T cell receptor (beta chain) was captured in a study of HIV-infected patients and healthy controls. Overall study findings and caveats: Healthy controls carried many MAIT alpha-chain CDR3s, while HIV+ repertoires had few. Compared with healthy controls, HIV-infected patients showed less CDR3 sharing between individuals. In HIV-infected patients, the apparent post-therapy Gini index recovery did not replicate in size-matched data. Eight alpha and eight beta V genes differed significantly in mean usage between HIV-infected patients and controls.

Roughly three months, about 14 weeks, into antiretroviral therapy, follow-up blood was collected. The repertoire came from unfractionated whole blood and reflected all unsorted peripheral T cells. V was pared by 5 bases and J by 5 bases, with 15 bases between. The CDR3 has 14 residues. CDR1 MDHEN and CDR2 SYDVKM come from the germline V gene. 450 to 600 ng RNA was reverse transcribed with alpha and beta constant-region primers. Alpha and beta chain libraries were made separately by chain-specific third strand synthesis with multiplexing indices. TCRdb reanalysed the 5' RACE reads using MiXCR and keeps one entry per CDR3 protein. The profile shows more than 15,000 distinct CDR3 sequences, approximately 7.7% of them singletons. This clonotype was recorded at least ten times. Its antigen remains unknown.

The clonotype originates from an adult with HIV infection. This chain uses TRBV28 with TRBJ1-1, with D tentatively TRBD1 (5 bases). This specimen was blood, taken during antiretroviral therapy. The CDR3 bases are TGTGCCAGCAGTCTCTCCGGGGGAGTGACTGAAGCTTTCTTT. Its protein is CASSLSGGVTEAFF.